The 14 T cell receptor beta chains below all came from one sample that was sequenced in a study of OX40 agonist ivuxolimab in advanced cancers. Profiled with immunoSEQ multiplex PCR; TCRdb holds only in-frame clones, not every one. The profile shows some 51,000 clones, around 88% of them singletons. The starting material was CD4+ or CD8+ T cells sorted from blood, obtained in a trial of the OX40 agonist ivuxolimab. These receptors were taken from an adult with an advanced solid tumor such as melanoma, head and neck, liver or kidney cancer.

V gene TRBV5-1 combines with J gene TRBJ1-5; D is uncertain. Trimming stripped 2 bases from V and 2 bases from J, with 5 bases between. The CDR3 loop spans 13 amino acids. The germline CDR1 and CDR2 sequences are SGHRS and YFSETQ. The CDR3 nucleotides read TGCGCCAGCAGCTTTGGGGGCAATCAGCCCCAGCATTTT. This gives the protein CASSFGGNQPQHF.

The V and J genes are TRBV28 and TRBJ1-5, with a possible D match to TRBD1 (6 bases). The CDR3 is 12 residues long. Between the trimmed V and J ends, which lost 7 bases and 5 bases, there was a span of 9 bases. CDR1 and CDR2 from the germline V gene are MDHEN and SYDVKM. CDR3 nucleotide sequence: TGTGCCAGCACCGCAGGGGATCAGCCCCAGCATTTT. The encoded protein is CASTAGDQPQHF.

The chain is built from TRBV19 and TRBJ2-1, with TRBD2 identical over 9 bases. V was clipped by 6 bases and J by 4 bases; unmatched bases: 4. The CDR3 runs to 14 residues. The germline gives CDR1 LNHDA, CDR2 SQIVND (reference sequence). CDR3 DNA: TGTGCCAGTAGCCCGGGACTAGCATACAATGAGCAGTTCTTC. This sequence encodes CASSPGLAYNEQFF.

The V and J genes are TRBV28 and TRBJ2-7; D unresolved. CDR1 is MDHEN and CDR2 is SYDVKM in the germline V gene. The V gene lost 8 bases and the J gene lost 0 bases, with 8 bases spanning the gap. The length of the CDR3 is 12 residues. The CDR3 region has the DNA TGTGCCAGCCGACATCCCTCCTACGAGCAGTACTTC. Amino acid sequence: CASRHPSYEQYF.

This clone was found once. V gene TRBV15 combines with J gene TRBJ2-5; 7 bases align to TRBD1. The CDR3 loop spans 14 amino acids. Looked up from germline, CDR1 is LNHNV and CDR2 is YYDKDF (reference sequence). V trimming: 6 bases; J trimming: 1 base; junction bases outside the gene matches: 5. CDR3 coding DNA: TGTGCCACCAGACCTCGGACAGGCCAAGAGACCCAGTACTTC. The encoded protein is CATRPRTGQETQYF.

CDR3 sequence (DNA): TGTGCCAGCTCCCACAGGAACACTGAAGCTTTCTTT. It yields the protein CASSHRNTEAFF. The V gene is TRBV18, the J gene TRBJ1-1; no clear D. The CDR3 runs 12 residues. V was cut by 6 bases and J by 1 base, with 6 bases left in between. Germline CDR1 is KGHSH and CDR2 is LQKENI.

This sequence joins TRBV6-5 and TRBJ2-7; D possibly corresponds to TRBD2 (5 bases). This CDR3 is built from 15 residues. Between the trimmed V and J ends, which lost 6 bases and 4 bases, there was a span of 19 bases. Germline V gives CDR1 MNHEY, CDR2 SVGAGI. This CDR3 reads CASSPRSSVLYEQYF. The CDR3, as DNA: TGTGCCAGCAGCCCCAGGAGTAGCGTTTTGTACGAGCAGTACTTC.

The chain has TRBV18 and TRBJ2-1, with TRBD2 matching over 11 bases. Germline CDR1 and CDR2: KGHSH and LQKENI. V was clipped by 0 bases and J by 9 bases; unmatched bases: 7. The CDR3 is made up of 16 amino acids. This CDR3 is CASSPPGTSGGGEQFF. DNA of the CDR3: TGTGCCAGCTCACCACCGGGGACTAGCGGTGGGGGTGAGCAGTTCTTC.

The chain combines TRBV6-1 with TRBJ2-1; 8 positions match TRBD2. V gave up 4 bases and J gave up 7 bases; unmatched junction bases: 9. The CDR3 is 15 residues long. CDR1 MNHNS and CDR2 SASEGT come from the germline V gene. CDR3 bases: TGTGCCAGCAGTGTATTTAGCGGGAACCTGAATGAGCAGTTCTTC. Residues: CASSVFSGNLNEQFF.

As DNA, the CDR3 is TGCAGTGCCCAACCTGGGGCTGAAGCTTTCTTT. Protein: CSAQPGAEAFF. The V call is TRBV20-1, the J call TRBJ1-1; D call uncertain. Trimming took 6 bases from V and 6 from J, leaving 11 bases between them. Germline values: CDR1 DFQATT, CDR2 SNEGSKA (reference sequence). This CDR3 has 11 amino acids.

The chain combines TRBV2 with TRBJ1-5; perhaps TRBD1 as D (5 bases). Trimming removed 3 bases at V and 3 bases at J, with 12 bases between. CDR1 and CDR2 from the germline V gene are SNHLY and FYNNEI. CDR3 length equals 15 residues. CDR3: CASSEGGLDNQPQHF. CDR3 DNA sequence: TGTGCCAGCAGTGAGGGGGGGTTGGACAATCAGCCCCAGCATTTT.

This clone was recorded once. The gene calls are TRBV18 and TRBJ2-6; D is undetermined. The CDR3 sequence is 15 residues long. Trimming removed 6 bases at V and 0 bases at J, with 9 bases between. Germline V gene sequence: CDR1 KGHSH, CDR2 LQKENI. The CDR3 nucleotides are TGTGCCAGCTCCCGACCTGTCTCTGGGGCCAACGTCCTGACTTTC. Protein: CASSRPVSGANVLTF.

The chain combines TRBV7-9 with TRBJ1-3; D is unclear. The CDR3 contains 14 residues. CDR1 SEHNR and CDR2 FQNEAQ come from the germline V gene (reference sequence). Trimming pared 7 bases from V and 0 bases from J, leaving 10 bases between. CDR3: CASKSSSSGNTIYF. The CDR3 DNA reads as TGTGCCAGCAAGAGCTCGAGCTCTGGAAACACCATATATTTT.

This chain connects TRBV30 to TRBJ1-1; D is unclear. The CDR3 sequence is 13 residues long. Trimming pared 0 bases from V and 6 bases from J, leaving 11 bases between. Germline-derived CDR1 and CDR2 are GTSNPN and SVGIG (reference sequence). The CDR3 DNA follows: TGTGCCTGGAGTGTACGATCGGTTTCTGAAGCTTTCTTT. This sequence encodes CAWSVRSVSEAFF.